Below, one T cell receptor (beta chain) is given with its context. V was shortened by 0 bases and J by 4 bases, with 7 bases between the two germline ends. The CDR3 is made up of 13 amino acids. Germline-derived CDR1 and CDR2 are SGHNT and YYREEE (reference sequence). Noted treatment: approximately 18 received Ad26.COV2.S at low or high dose, single or two shots; about 5 received placebo; per-sample allocation not given. Material that was analyzed had been drawn on day 63 after the first vaccine or placebo injection. TCRdb keeps only in-frame clones here, not all; method: immunoSEQ multiplex PCR. Counted here are about 320,000 clones, around 84% occurring once; the ten biggest clones make up 1.9%. This record belongs to a study of Ad26.COV2.S vaccination and SARS-CoV-2 variants. About the study: Donor got 5x10^10 or 1x10^11 viral particles of Ad26.COV2.S.

Sequenced material: peripheral blood, taken in a trial of Ad26.COV2.S vaccine versus placebo. The TCR sequence derives from a person aged 18 to 65 who received the Ad26.COV2.S COVID-19 vaccine or a placebo. The V and J genes are TRBV5-4 and TRBJ1-2; maybe TRBD1 (6 bases). The CDR3 DNA reads TGTGCCAGCAGCTTGGTAGGGGGCTATGGCTACACCTTC. Translation: CASSLVGGYGYTF.